The T cell receptor beta chain under discussion was sequenced for a study of blood T cell repertoires in COVID-19. V lost 4 bases to trimming and J lost 0 bases, with 9 bases between them. Germline lookup yields CDR1 SEHNR and CDR2 FQNEAQ (reference sequence). CDR3 length: 14 amino acids. The method was immunoSEQ multiplex PCR; TCRdb's version includes in-frame clones alone and lacks a portion of them. The sample yields over 150,000 clones, less than 90% seen once. The chain carries TRBV7-9 and TRBJ1-1, with TRBD1 as a possible D gene (6 bases). This clonotype was obtained from a young man with acute or convalescent COVID-19. Sequencing input: peripheral blood. CDR3 nucleotide sequence: TGTGCCAGCAGCTCTCGGACAGTGAACACTGAAGCTTTCTTT. Translation gives CASSSRTVNTEAFF.